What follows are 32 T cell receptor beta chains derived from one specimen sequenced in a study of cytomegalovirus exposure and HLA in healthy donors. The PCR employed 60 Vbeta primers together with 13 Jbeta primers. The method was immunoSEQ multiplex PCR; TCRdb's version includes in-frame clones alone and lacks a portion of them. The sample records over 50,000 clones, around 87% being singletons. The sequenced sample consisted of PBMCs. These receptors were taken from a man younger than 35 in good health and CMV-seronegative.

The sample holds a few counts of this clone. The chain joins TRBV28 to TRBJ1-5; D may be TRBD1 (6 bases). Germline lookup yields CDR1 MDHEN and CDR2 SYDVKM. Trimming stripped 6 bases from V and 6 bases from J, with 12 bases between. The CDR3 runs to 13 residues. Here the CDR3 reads CASSPTGSQPQHF. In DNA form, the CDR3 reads TGTGCCAGCAGCCCGACAGGTAGTCAGCCCCAGCATTTT.

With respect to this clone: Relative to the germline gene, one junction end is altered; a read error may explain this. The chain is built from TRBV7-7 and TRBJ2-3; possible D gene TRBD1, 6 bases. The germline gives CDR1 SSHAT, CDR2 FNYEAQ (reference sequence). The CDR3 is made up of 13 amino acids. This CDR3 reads CASSLTGWDTQYF. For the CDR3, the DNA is TGTGCTAGCAGCCTCACAGGGTGGGATACGCAGTATTTT.

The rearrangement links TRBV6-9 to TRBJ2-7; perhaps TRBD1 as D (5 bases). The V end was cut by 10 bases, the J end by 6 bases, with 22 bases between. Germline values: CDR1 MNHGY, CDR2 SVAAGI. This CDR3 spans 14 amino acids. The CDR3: CATRSGMVGCEQYF. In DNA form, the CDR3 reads TGTGCCACCCGTTCAGGGATGGTCGGCTGCGAGCAGTACTTC.

CDR3 DNA: TGTGCCAGCAGAACGGCAACTAATGAAAAACTGTTTTTT. It is translated as CASRTATNEKLFF. V is TRBV25-1 and J is TRBJ1-4; no clear D. The CDR3 loop spans 13 amino acids. Germline assignment: CDR1 MGHDK and CDR2 SYGVNS. V was shortened by 6 bases and J by 0 bases, with 5 bases between the two germline ends. Combining the CDR3 with reference TRBV25-1 and TRBJ1-4 gives the whole variable domain EADIYQTPRYLVIGTGKKITLECSQTMGHDKMYWYQQDPGMELHLIHYSYGVNSTEKGDLSSESTVSRIRTEHFPLTLESARPSHTSQYLCASRTATNEKLFFGSGTQLSVL.

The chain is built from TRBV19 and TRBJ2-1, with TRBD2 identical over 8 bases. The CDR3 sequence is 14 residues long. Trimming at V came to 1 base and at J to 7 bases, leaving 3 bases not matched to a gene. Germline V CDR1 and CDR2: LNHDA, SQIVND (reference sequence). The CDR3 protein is CASSIAGGRNEQFF. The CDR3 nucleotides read TGTGCCAGTAGTATAGCGGGGGGGCGGAATGAGCAGTTCTTC. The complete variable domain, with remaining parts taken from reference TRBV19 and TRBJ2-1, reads DGGITQSPKYLFRKEGQNVTLSCEQNLNHDAMYWYRQDPGQGLRLIYYSQIVNDFQKGDIAEGYSVSREKKESFPLTVTSAQKNPTAFYLCASSIAGGRNEQFFGPGTRLTVL.

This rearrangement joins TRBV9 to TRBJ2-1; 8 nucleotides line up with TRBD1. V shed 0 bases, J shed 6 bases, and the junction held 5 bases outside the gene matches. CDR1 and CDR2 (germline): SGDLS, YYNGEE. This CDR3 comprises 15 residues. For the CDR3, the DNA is TGTGCCAGCAGCGTAGCAGGGGGCGCAGGCAATGAGCAGTTCTTC. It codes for CASSVAGGAGNEQFF.

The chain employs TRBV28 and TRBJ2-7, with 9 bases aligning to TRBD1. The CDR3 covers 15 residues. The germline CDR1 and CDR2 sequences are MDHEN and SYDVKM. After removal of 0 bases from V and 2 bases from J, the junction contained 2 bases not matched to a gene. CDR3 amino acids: CASSLWTGGAYEQYF. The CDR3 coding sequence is TGTGCCAGCAGTTTATGGACAGGGGGGGCCTACGAGCAGTACTTC. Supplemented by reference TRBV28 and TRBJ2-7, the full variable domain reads DVKVTQSSRYLVKRTGEKVFLECVQDMDHENMFWYRQDPGLGLRLIYFSYDVKMKEKGDIPEGYSVSREKKERFSLILESASTNQTSMYLCASSLWTGGAYEQYFGPGTRLTVT.

As DNA, the CDR3 is TGCGCCAGCAGCTCCGAGAGGGCTACTCTGGACGAGCAGTACTTC. Translating it yields CASSSERATLDEQYF. This rearrangement joins TRBV5-1 to TRBJ2-7; D might be TRBD2 (5 bases). Per germline, CDR1 SGHRS and CDR2 YFSETQ. This CDR3 has 15 residues. V dropped 3 bases and J dropped 5 bases, with 18 bases sitting between them.

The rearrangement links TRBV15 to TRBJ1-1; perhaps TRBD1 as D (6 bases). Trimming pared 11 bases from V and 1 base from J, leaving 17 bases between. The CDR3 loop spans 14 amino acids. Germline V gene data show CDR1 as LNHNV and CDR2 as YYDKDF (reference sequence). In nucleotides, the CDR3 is TGTGCCGCCTCGGGCGGGGGCGCGAACACTGAAGCTTTCTTT. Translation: CAASGGGANTEAFF.

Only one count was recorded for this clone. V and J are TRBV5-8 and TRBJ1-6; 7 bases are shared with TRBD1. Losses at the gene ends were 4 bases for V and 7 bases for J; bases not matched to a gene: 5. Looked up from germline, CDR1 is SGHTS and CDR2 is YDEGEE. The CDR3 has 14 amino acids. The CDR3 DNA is TGTGCCAGCAGCGTGGGACAGCTGAATTCACCCCTCCACTTT. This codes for CASSVGQLNSPLHF.

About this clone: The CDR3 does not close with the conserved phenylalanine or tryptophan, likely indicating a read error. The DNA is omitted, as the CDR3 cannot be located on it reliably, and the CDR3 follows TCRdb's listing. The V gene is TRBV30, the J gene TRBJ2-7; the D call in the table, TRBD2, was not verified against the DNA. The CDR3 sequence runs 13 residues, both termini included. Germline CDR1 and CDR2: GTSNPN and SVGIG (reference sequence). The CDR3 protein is CAWSPGLAGPCLN.

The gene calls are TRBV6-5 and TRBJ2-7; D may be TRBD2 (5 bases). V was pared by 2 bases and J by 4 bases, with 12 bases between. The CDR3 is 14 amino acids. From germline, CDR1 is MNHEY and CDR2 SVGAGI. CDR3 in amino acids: CASSYGRSGYEQYF. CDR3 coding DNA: TGTGCCAGCAGTTACGGACGGAGCGGTTACGAGCAGTACTTC.

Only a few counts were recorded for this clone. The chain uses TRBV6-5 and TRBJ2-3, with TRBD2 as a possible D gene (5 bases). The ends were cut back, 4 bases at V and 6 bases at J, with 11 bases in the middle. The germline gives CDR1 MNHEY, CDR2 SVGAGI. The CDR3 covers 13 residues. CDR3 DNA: TGTGCCAGCAGTTTCGGGCCGGGGGATACGCAGTATTTT. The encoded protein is CASSFGPGDTQYF.

The CDR3 sequence is CASRQALGSEAFF. DNA for the CDR3: TGTGCCAGCCGCCAAGCTTTGGGCTCTGAAGCTTTCTTT. The rearrangement links TRBV28 to TRBJ1-1, with D unresolved. Germline values: CDR1 MDHEN, CDR2 SYDVKM. Trimming cost V 8 bases and J 6 bases, with 16 bases left between them. CDR3 size: 13 residues.

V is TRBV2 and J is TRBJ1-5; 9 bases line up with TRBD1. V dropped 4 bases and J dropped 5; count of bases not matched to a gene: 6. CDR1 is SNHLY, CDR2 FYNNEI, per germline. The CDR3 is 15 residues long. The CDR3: CASSVDRGYDQPQHF. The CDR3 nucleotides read TGTGCCAGCAGTGTGGACAGGGGTTATGATCAGCCCCAGCATTTT.

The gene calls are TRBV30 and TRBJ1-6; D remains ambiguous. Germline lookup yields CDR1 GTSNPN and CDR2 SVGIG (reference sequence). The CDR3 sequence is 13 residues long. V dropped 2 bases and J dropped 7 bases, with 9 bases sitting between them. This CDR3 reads CAWSLGKNSPLHF. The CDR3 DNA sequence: TGTGCCTGGAGTTTGGGCAAGAATTCACCCCTCCACTTT.

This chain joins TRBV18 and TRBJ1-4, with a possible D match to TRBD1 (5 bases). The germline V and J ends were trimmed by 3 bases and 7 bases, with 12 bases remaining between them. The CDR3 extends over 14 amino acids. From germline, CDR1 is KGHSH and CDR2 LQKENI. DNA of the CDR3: TGTGCCAGCTCACCGGAGGAGGGGAGTGAAAAACTGTTTTTT. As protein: CASSPEEGSEKLFF.

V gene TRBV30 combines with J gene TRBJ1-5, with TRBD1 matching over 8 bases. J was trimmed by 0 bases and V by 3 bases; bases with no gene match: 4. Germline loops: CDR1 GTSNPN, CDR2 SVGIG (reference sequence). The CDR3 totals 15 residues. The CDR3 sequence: CAWSQGQASNQPQHF. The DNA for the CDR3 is TGTGCCTGGAGCCAGGGACAGGCTAGCAATCAGCCCCAGCATTTT.

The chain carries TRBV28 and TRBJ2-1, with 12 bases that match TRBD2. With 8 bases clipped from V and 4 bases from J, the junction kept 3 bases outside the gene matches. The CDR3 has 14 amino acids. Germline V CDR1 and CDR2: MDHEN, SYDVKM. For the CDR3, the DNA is TGTGCCAGCGAGCTAGCGGGGGGGTACAATGAGCAGTTCTTC. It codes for CASELAGGYNEQFF.

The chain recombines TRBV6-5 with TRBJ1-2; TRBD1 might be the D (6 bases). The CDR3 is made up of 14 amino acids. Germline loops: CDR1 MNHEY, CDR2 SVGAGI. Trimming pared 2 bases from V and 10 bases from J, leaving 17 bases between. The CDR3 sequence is CASSYSQGSSYYTF. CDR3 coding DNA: TGTGCCAGCAGTTACAGCCAGGGGTCAAGCTACTACACCTTC.

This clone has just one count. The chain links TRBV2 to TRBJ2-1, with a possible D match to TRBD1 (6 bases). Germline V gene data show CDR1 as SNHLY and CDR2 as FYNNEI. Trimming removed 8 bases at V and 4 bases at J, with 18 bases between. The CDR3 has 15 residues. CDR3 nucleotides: TGTGCCAGCTTACAGGGTATTGGGAATTACAATGAGCAGTTCTTC. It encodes CASLQGIGNYNEQFF.

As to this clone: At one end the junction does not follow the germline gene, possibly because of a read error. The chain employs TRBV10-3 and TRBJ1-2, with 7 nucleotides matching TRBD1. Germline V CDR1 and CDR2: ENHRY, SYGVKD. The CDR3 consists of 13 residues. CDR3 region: CAISGDRADGSTF. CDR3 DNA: TGTGCCATCAGTGGCGACAGGGCGGATGGCTCCACCTTC.

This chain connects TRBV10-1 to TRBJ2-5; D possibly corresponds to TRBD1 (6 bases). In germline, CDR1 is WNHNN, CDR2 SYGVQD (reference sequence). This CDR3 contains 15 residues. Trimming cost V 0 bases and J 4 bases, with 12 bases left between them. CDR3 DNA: TGCGCCAGCAGTGAGTCTGGGGGCCGGAGAGAGACCCAGTACTTC. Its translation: CASSESGGRRETQYF.

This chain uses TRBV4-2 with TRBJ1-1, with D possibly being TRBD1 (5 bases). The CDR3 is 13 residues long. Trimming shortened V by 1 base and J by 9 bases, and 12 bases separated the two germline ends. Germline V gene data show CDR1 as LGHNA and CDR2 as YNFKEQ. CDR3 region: CASSQGEGPKAFF. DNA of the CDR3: TGTGCCAGCAGCCAAGGGGAGGGACCAAAAGCTTTCTTT.

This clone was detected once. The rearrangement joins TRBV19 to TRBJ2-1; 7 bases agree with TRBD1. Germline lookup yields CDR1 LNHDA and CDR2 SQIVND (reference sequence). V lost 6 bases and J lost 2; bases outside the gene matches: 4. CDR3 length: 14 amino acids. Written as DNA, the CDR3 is TGTGCCAGTAGGACAGGGATGACCTACAATGAGCAGTTCTTC. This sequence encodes CASRTGMTYNEQFF.

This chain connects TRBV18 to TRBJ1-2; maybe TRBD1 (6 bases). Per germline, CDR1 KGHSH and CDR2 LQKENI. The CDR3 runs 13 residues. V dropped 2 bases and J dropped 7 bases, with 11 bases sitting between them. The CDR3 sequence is CASSPDRFGGYTF. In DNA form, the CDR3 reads TGTGCCAGCTCACCAGACAGGTTTGGTGGCTACACCTTC.

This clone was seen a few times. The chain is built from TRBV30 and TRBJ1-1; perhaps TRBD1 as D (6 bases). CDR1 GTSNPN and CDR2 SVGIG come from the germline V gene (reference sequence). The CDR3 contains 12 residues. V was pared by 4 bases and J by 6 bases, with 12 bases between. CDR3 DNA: TGTGCCTGGATGGACAGTTCACCTGAAGCTTTCTTT. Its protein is CAWMDSSPEAFF.

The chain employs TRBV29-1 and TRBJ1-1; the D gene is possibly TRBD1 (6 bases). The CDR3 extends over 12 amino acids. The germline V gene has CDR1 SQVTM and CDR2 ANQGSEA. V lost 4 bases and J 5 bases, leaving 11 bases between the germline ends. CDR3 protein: CSVGKGETEAFF. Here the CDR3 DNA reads TGCAGCGTTGGGAAGGGGGAAACTGAAGCTTTCTTT.

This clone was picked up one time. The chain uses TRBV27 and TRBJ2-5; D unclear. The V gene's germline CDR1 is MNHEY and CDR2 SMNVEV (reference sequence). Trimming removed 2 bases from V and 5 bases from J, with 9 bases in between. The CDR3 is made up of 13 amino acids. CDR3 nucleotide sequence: TGTGCCAGCAGTTTAACCGGGTACGAGACCCAGTACTTC. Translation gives CASSLTGYETQYF.

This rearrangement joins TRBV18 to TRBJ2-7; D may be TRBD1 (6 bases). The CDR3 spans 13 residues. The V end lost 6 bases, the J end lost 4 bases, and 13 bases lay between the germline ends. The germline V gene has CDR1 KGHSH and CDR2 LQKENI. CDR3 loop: CASSPGQLYEQYF. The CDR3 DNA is TGTGCCAGCTCCCCAGGACAGCTATACGAGCAGTACTTC.

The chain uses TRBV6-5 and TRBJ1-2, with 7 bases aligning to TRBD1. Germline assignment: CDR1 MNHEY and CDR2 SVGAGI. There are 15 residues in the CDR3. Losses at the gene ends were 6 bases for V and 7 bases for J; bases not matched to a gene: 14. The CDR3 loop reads CASSGRGTASFGYTF. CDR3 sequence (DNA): TGTGCCAGCAGCGGCCGGGGGACAGCGAGCTTTGGCTACACCTTC.

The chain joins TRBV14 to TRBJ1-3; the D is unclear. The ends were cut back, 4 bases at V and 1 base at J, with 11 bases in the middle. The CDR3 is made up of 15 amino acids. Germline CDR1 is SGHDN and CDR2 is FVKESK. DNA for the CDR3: TGTGCCAGCAGCCGAACAGCAACTTCTGGAAACACCATATATTTT. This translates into CASSRTATSGNTIYF.